This T cell receptor beta chain was sequenced during a study of shared clonotypes between healthy human individuals. Points on this clone: Its matching antigen is unknown.

As defined, naive CD8 cells were CD45RO-negative and positively selected for CCR7, with terminally differentiated effector memory CD45RA+ cells excluded. Generated by immunoSEQ multiplex PCR, the TCRdb table keeps only in-frame clones and is missing some. The sample gives some 2.1 million clones, about 95% of which show up once; 0.9% to 1.4% is in the top ten. Overall study results and limits: Clonotype sharing among donors, it was expected, would be affected by sequencing depth.

CDR3 length: 17 residues. The germline V gene has CDR1 MGHRA and CDR2 YSYEKL. V gave up 1 base and J gave up 0 bases; unmatched junction bases: 5. What was sequenced was naive CD8+ T cells sorted from blood. This sequence originates from a man aged 18 to 29 in good health. V usage is TRBV4-1 and J usage is TRBJ2-2; the match to TRBD2 covers 7 bases. CDR3 sequence: CASSQVGLISNTGELFF. In nucleotides, the CDR3 is TGCGCCAGCAGCCAAGTGGGACTAATTTCGAACACCGGGGAGCTGTTTTTT.